This T cell receptor (beta chain) was profiled in a study of CD8 T cells in ankylosing spondylitis. TCRdb passed the 5' RACE reads through MiXCR, listing each CDR3 protein once. This table has under 400,000 distinct CDR3 sequences, around a tenth appearing once. V was shortened by 4 bases and J by 9 bases, with 14 bases between the two germline ends. The CDR3 loop spans 12 amino acids. Germline CDR1 is SGHRS and CDR2 is YFSETQ. The clonotype comes from a female donor with ankylosing spondylitis or in good health (not recorded which). The chain couples TRBV5-1 to TRBJ2-7, with D possibly matching TRBD1 (5 bases). Input material: blood, either unsorted or a sorted T cell fraction (not recorded which). The CDR3 here is CASSPDTAVQYF. The CDR3 DNA is TGCGCCAGCAGCCCGGACACTGCCGTGCAGTACTTC.